This section outlines one T cell receptor (beta chain) sequence together with its context. Germline V gene data show CDR1 as GTSNPN and CDR2 as SVGIG (reference sequence). The CDR3 is 14 amino acids. The ends were cut back, 3 bases at V and 0 bases at J, with 11 bases in the middle. This entry belongs to a study of CD8 T cells in Susac syndrome. The RNA input was about 0.45 to 1 ug, and it was reverse transcribed with random hexamers. TCRdb independently ran MiXCR on the immunoSEQ multiplex PCR reads; one entry per CDR3 protein. This sample has 200,000 to 250,000 distinct CDR3 sequences, with roughly 94% found just once.

The J gene is TRBJ1-2, the V gene TRBV30; D uncertain. What was sequenced was CD4+ T cells from PBMCs. This TCR came from a human donor with multiple sclerosis. As DNA, the CDR3 is TGTGCCTGGAGGGCACGACTAGCTAACTATGGCTACACCTTC. It specifies CAWRARLANYGYTF. The whole variable domain, filled in from reference TRBV30 and TRBJ1-2, reads SQTIHQWPATLVQPVGSPLSLECTVEGTSNPNLYWYRQAAGRGLQLLFYSVGIGQISSEVPQNLSASRPQDRQFILSSKKLLLSDSGFYLCAWRARLANYGYTFGSGTRLTVV.